What follows are 10 T cell receptor beta chains derived from one specimen sequenced in a study of blood T cell repertoires in COVID-19. Data came from immunoSEQ multiplex PCR; TCRdb stores just in-frame clones and leaves some out. The data contain 85,000 to 120,000 clones, around 86% of them seen just once; the ten biggest clones take up 3%. Sequenced sample: peripheral blood. The origin of the receptors is a middle-aged man with active or convalescent COVID-19.

The rearrangement joins TRBV6-6 to TRBJ1-2, with 8 bases that match TRBD1. From germline, CDR1 is MNHNY and CDR2 SVGAGI (reference sequence). Trimming removed 6 bases from V and 8 bases from J; junction bases left unmatched: 8. The CDR3 extends over 13 amino acids. CDR3 nucleotides: TGTGCCAGCAGCCTGGGACAGGAAGGCGGCTACACCTTC. Translated, it gives CASSLGQEGGYTF.

V gene TRBV10-1 combines with J gene TRBJ1-5; no clear D gene. Trimming pared 2 bases from V and 7 bases from J, leaving 9 bases between. CDR3 length equals 13 residues. CDR1 WNHNN and CDR2 SYGVQD come from the germline V gene (reference sequence). The CDR3 here is CASSENSQQPQHF. In DNA, the CDR3 is TGCGCCAGCAGTGAGAACAGCCAACAGCCCCAGCATTTT.

The chain uses TRBV7-9 and TRBJ1-1; D remains ambiguous. The length of the CDR3 is 11 residues. CDR1 SEHNR and CDR2 FQNEAQ come from the germline V gene (reference sequence). V lost 5 bases, J lost 7 bases, and 8 bases lay in between. The CDR3 DNA sequence: TGTGCCAGCAGCCCCAGTATTGAAGCTTTCTTT. Translated, it gives CASSPSIEAFF. Full variable domain (remainder filled in from reference TRBV7-9 and TRBJ1-1): DTGVSQNPRHKITKRGQNVTFRCDPISEHNRLYWYRQTLGQGPEFLTYFQNEAQLEKSRLLSDRFSAERPKGSFSTLEIQRTEQGDSAMYLCASSPSIEAFFGQGTRLTVV.

This rearrangement joins TRBV7-2 to TRBJ2-5, with D uncertain. Germline lookup yields CDR1 SGHTA and CDR2 FQGNSA. Trimming took off 5 bases at V and 2 bases at J, with 6 bases between the two ends. This CDR3 has 12 residues. CDR3 sequence (DNA): TGTGCCAGCAGCCCCTCTCAAGAGACCCAGTACTTC. This sequence encodes CASSPSQETQYF.

V and J are TRBV3-1 (or the pseudogene TRBV3-2) and TRBJ2-6; TRBD2 matches at 11 bases. Per germline, CDR1 LGHDT and CDR2 YNNKEL (reference sequence). The V segment lost 3 bases and the J segment 5 bases; nucleotides outside the gene matches: 6. The CDR3 has 17 amino acids. CDR3 DNA: TGTGCCAGCAGCCAGCTAGCGGGGGGCGGAAGGGCCAACGTCCTGACTTTC. It translates to CASSQLAGGGRANVLTF.

J is TRBJ2-5 and V is TRBV3-1 (or the pseudogene TRBV3-2), with 10 bases aligning to TRBD2. In germline, CDR1 is LGHDT, CDR2 YNNKEL (reference sequence). V shed 0 bases, J shed 5 bases, and the junction held 3 bases outside the gene matches. The CDR3 runs 15 residues. The CDR3 DNA follows: TGTGCCAGCAGCCAAGATGGGACTAGCGTGGAGACCCAGTACTTC. Amino acids: CASSQDGTSVETQYF.

This rearrangement joins TRBV7-2 to TRBJ2-2, with D tentatively TRBD2 (5 bases). Germline CDR1 reads SGHTA; CDR2 reads FQGNSA. CDR3 length: 13 amino acids. Trimming pared 6 bases from V and 2 bases from J, leaving 7 bases between. CDR3 sequence reads: CASRLGNTGELFF. In DNA, the CDR3 is TGTGCCAGCAGACTAGGTAACACCGGGGAGCTGTTTTTT.

This chain connects TRBV27 to TRBJ1-1; 7 bases agree with TRBD1. CDR1 is MNHEY, CDR2 SMNVEV, per germline (reference sequence). V dropped 3 bases and J dropped 6; count of bases not matched to a gene: 4. The CDR3 extends over 13 amino acids. CDR3 sequence (DNA): TGTGCCAGCAGTTTTCAAGGGGGCCCTGAAGCTTTCTTT. Its protein is CASSFQGGPEAFF.

The chain recombines TRBV6-5 with TRBJ2-3, with a tentative D call TRBD2 (6 bases). This CDR3 spans 14 amino acids. Germline CDR1 MNHEY, CDR2 SVGAGI. Between the trimmed V and J ends, which lost 10 bases and 2 bases, there was a span of 16 bases. The CDR3 region is CATWGGPSTDTQYF. The CDR3 DNA is TGTGCCACCTGGGGAGGACCCTCCACAGATACGCAGTATTTT.

The chain uses TRBV11-2 and TRBJ1-3; possibly TRBD1 for D (6 bases). V shed 1 base and J shed 2 bases, with 12 bases lying between them. The germline V gene encodes CDR1 SGHAT and CDR2 FQNNGV. This CDR3 spans 16 amino acids. In DNA, the CDR3 is TGTGCCAGCAGCTTAGGCCCCAGGGGCGCTGGAAACACCATATATTTT. This sequence encodes CASSLGPRGAGNTIYF.